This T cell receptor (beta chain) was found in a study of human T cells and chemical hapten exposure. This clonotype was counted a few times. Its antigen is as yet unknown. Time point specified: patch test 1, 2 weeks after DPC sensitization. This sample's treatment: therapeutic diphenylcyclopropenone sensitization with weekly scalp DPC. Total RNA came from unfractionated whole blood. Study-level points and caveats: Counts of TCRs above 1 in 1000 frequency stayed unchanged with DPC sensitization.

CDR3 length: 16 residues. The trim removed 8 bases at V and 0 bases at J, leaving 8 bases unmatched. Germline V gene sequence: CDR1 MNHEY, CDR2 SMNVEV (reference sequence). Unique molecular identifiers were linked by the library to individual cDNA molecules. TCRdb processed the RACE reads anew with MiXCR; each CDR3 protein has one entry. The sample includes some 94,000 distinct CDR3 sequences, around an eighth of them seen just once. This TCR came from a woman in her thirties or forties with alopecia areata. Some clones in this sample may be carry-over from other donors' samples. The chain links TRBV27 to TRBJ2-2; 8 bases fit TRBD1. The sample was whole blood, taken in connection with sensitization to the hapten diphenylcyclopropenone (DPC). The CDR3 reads CASGPWTGTNTGELFF. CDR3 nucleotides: TGTGCCAGCGGCCCTTGGACAGGGACGAACACCGGGGAGCTGTTTTTT.